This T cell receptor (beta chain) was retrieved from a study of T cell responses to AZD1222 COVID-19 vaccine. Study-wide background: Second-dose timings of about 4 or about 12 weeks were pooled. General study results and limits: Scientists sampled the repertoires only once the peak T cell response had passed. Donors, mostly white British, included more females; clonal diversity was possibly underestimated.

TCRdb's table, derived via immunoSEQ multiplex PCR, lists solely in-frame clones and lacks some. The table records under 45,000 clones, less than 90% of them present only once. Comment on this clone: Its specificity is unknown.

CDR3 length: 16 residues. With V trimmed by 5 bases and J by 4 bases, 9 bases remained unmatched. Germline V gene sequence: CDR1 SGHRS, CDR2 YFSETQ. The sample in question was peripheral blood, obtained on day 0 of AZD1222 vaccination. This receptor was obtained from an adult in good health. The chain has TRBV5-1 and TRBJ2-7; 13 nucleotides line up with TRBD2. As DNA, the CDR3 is TGCGCCAGCAGAAACTCCGGGACTAGCGGGATTTACGAGCAGTACTTC. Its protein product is CASRNSGTSGIYEQYF.